These 22 T cell receptor beta chains were all obtained from the same sample, sequenced in a study of cytomegalovirus exposure and HLA in healthy donors. Primers included in the PCR were 60 Vbeta and 13 Jbeta primers. Data came from immunoSEQ multiplex PCR; TCRdb stores just in-frame clones and leaves some out. The profile shows about 88,000 clones, about 87% of them singletons. The specimen was PBMCs. All receptors derive from a man between 18 and 29 years old in good health and CMV-seronegative.

V and J are TRBV5-6 and TRBJ2-5, with TRBD2 identical over 7 bases. V was pared by 6 bases and J by 0 bases, with 5 bases of the junction left unmatched. Germline assignment: CDR1 SGHDT and CDR2 YYEEEE. This CDR3 comprises 14 residues. As DNA, the CDR3 is TGTGCCAGCATCGTCGGACTAGACCAAGAGACCCAGTACTTC. It codes for CASIVGLDQETQYF.

The chain links TRBV18 to TRBJ1-4; D is undetermined. This CDR3 spans 11 amino acids. CDR1 is KGHSH and CDR2 is LQKENI in the germline V gene. Deletions cut 5 bases from V and 8 bases from J, with 6 bases between. As DNA, the CDR3 is TGTGCCAGCTCAGCGACAGAAAAACTGTTTTTT. Translating it yields CASSATEKLFF.

This chain joins TRBV7-2 and TRBJ2-1, with TRBD1 matching over 7 bases. The length of the CDR3 is 14 residues. Germline loops: CDR1 SGHTA, CDR2 FQGNSA. The trim removed 7 bases at V and 4 bases at J, leaving 7 bases unmatched. The CDR3: CASKEGTVYNEQFF. The CDR3 coding sequence is TGTGCCAGCAAAGAAGGGACAGTATACAATGAGCAGTTCTTC.

J is TRBJ2-1 and V is TRBV5-6, with a possible D match to TRBD1 (6 bases). The germline V gene encodes CDR1 SGHDT and CDR2 YYEEEE. This CDR3 comprises 16 residues. Trimming removed 0 bases from V and 3 bases from J, with 13 bases in between. CDR3 coding DNA: TGTGCCAGCAGCTTGGTCGGGACAACTATCTACAATGAGCAGTTCTTC. It is translated as CASSLVGTTIYNEQFF.

This clone was seen only a few times. This sequence joins TRBV7-2 and TRBJ1-5; TRBD1 aligns across 8 bases. Trimming at V came to 5 bases and at J to 6 bases, leaving 6 bases not matched to a gene. CDR1 SGHTA and CDR2 FQGNSA come from the germline V gene. This CDR3 has 14 amino acids. The CDR3 sequence is CASSQDRAGQPQHF. CDR3 nucleotides: TGTGCCAGCAGCCAGGACAGGGCCGGTCAGCCCCAGCATTTT. The whole variable domain, filled in from reference TRBV7-2 and TRBJ1-5, reads GAGVSQSPSNKVTEKGKDVELRCDPISGHTALYWYRQSLGQGLEFLIYFQGNSAPDKSGLPSDRFSAERTGGSVSTLTIQRTQQEDSAVYLCASSQDRAGQPQHFGDGTRLSIL.

This rearrangement joins TRBV7-9 to TRBJ1-1; maybe TRBD1 (6 bases). The V end lost 2 bases, the J end lost 3 bases, and 7 bases lay between the germline ends. The CDR3 sequence is 13 residues long. CDR1 is SEHNR, CDR2 FQNEAQ, per germline (reference sequence). CDR3 coding DNA: TGTGCCAGCAGCTTAAAGGGGGACACTGAAGCTTTCTTT. Protein: CASSLKGDTEAFF.

The chain uses TRBV27 and TRBJ1-3, with D possibly matching TRBD1 (5 bases). The CDR3 is made up of 15 amino acids. V gave up 4 bases and J gave up 0 bases, with 10 bases separating them. Germline V gene sequence: CDR1 MNHEY, CDR2 SMNVEV (reference sequence). This chain's CDR3 is CASSSWGDSGNTIYF. The CDR3 DNA reads as TGTGCCAGCAGTTCGTGGGGGGACTCTGGAAACACCATATATTTT.

This clone was seen a handful of times. J is TRBJ2-7 and V is TRBV5-5, with 7 bases fitting TRBD2. After removal of 0 bases from V and 0 bases from J, the junction contained 15 bases not matched to a gene. The CDR3 is 19 residues long. Germline V CDR1 and CDR2: SGHKS, YYEKEE (reference sequence). The DNA for the CDR3 is TGTGCCAGCAGCTTGGTGGGGCGGGAGTTCATCCCATACTCCTACGAGCAGTACTTC. Its protein is CASSLVGREFIPYSYEQYF.

This sequence joins TRBV7-9 and TRBJ1-5, with TRBD1 identical over 10 bases. The CDR3 is made up of 16 amino acids. Germline trimming cut 1 base from V and 5 bases from J; bases unmatched to any gene: 5. The germline V gene encodes CDR1 SEHNR and CDR2 FQNEAQ (reference sequence). The CDR3 region is CASSLGGDRGYQPQHF. In DNA, the CDR3 is TGTGCCAGCAGCTTAGGGGGGGACAGGGGCTATCAGCCCCAGCATTTT.

This chain uses TRBV5-1 with TRBJ2-7, with TRBD2 matching 13 bases. The CDR3 runs to 17 residues. After removal of 0 bases from V and 3 bases from J, the junction contained 6 bases not matched to a gene. Germline V lookup: CDR1 SGHRS, CDR2 YFSETQ. CDR3 coding DNA: TGCGCCAGCAGCTTGGGGCCCCGGACTAGCGGGAGCTACGAGCAGTACTTC. It yields the protein CASSLGPRTSGSYEQYF.

The genes are TRBV30 and TRBJ2-3; D not resolved. Per the germline V gene, CDR1 is GTSNPN and CDR2 is SVGIG (reference sequence). The CDR3 has 12 residues. V shed 1 base and J shed 0 bases, with 2 bases lying between them. CDR3 region: CAWSASTDTQYF. The CDR3 nucleotides read TGTGCCTGGAGTGCAAGCACAGATACGCAGTATTTT.

V is TRBV15 and J is TRBJ1-5; 10 nucleotides match TRBD1. V lost 0 bases and J lost 6; bases outside the gene matches: 2. The CDR3 is 15 amino acids. Germline assignment: CDR1 LNHNV and CDR2 YYDKDF (reference sequence). The CDR3 DNA follows: TGTGCCACCAGCAGAGAGACAGGGGGCATTCAGCCCCAGCATTTT. It encodes CATSRETGGIQPQHF.

The gene calls are TRBV29-1 and TRBJ2-3; 11 bases align to TRBD2. Germline V gene data show CDR1 as SQVTM and CDR2 as ANQGSEA. The CDR3 is 16 amino acids. The junction had 5 bases not matched to a gene; V was cut back by 1 base and J by 2 bases. The CDR3 sequence: CSVEGGTSGFTDTQYF. Here the CDR3 DNA reads TGCAGCGTTGAAGGAGGGACTAGCGGATTCACAGATACGCAGTATTTT.

This chain connects TRBV19 to TRBJ2-1; 7 bases align to TRBD1. The CDR3 spans 17 residues. With V trimmed by 4 bases and J by 7 bases, 16 bases remained unmatched. Germline V gene sequence: CDR1 LNHDA, CDR2 SQIVND (reference sequence). The CDR3 DNA follows: TGTGCCAGTAGTACATGGACAGGACATGGTAACCCTAATGAGCAGTTCTTC. Translation: CASSTWTGHGNPNEQFF.

This clone was counted a few times. This sequence joins TRBV10-1 and TRBJ2-5, with a possible D match to TRBD1 (6 bases). The V gene's germline CDR1 is WNHNN and CDR2 SYGVQD (reference sequence). The CDR3 consists of 14 residues. The V and J ends lost 7 bases and 1 base respectively, with 13 bases between them. In DNA, the CDR3 is TGCGCCAGCAAGGACCGAGGGGGCCAAGAGACCCAGTACTTC. Protein product: CASKDRGGQETQYF.

J is TRBJ1-1 and V is TRBV6-5; D gene ambiguous. Germline V gene lookup returns CDR1 MNHEY and CDR2 SVGAGI. V was shortened by 2 bases and J by 4 bases, with 8 bases between the two germline ends. The CDR3 contains 13 residues. The CDR3 is CASSYVRATEAFF. The DNA of the CDR3 is TGTGCCAGCAGTTACGTGCGGGCCACTGAAGCTTTCTTT.

The V gene is TRBV30, the J gene TRBJ2-7; D is unclear. Germline V gene sequence: CDR1 GTSNPN, CDR2 SVGIG (reference sequence). CDR3 length: 13 residues. V was clipped by 0 bases and J by 5 bases, with 11 bases between them. The CDR3 sequence: CAWSVAMPHEQYF. The DNA of the CDR3 is TGTGCCTGGAGTGTAGCCATGCCCCACGAGCAGTACTTC. Supplemented by reference TRBV30 and TRBJ2-7, the full variable domain reads SQTIHQWPATLVQPVGSPLSLECTVEGTSNPNLYWYRQAAGRGLQLLFYSVGIGQISSEVPQNLSASRPQDRQFILSSKKLLLSDSGFYLCAWSVAMPHEQYFGPGTRLTVT.

The chain carries TRBV10-3 and TRBJ2-7; maybe TRBD1 (6 bases). The CDR3 length is 15 residues. The V gene's germline CDR1 is ENHRY and CDR2 SYGVKD. Trimming took 5 bases from V and 0 from J, leaving 14 bases between them. The CDR3 here is CAISPPQTGSYEQYF. CDR3 DNA sequence: TGTGCCATCAGTCCCCCCCAGACAGGCTCCTACGAGCAGTACTTC.

V gene TRBV4-2 combines with J gene TRBJ2-3; 7 positions agree with TRBD2. CDR1 is LGHNA and CDR2 is YNFKEQ in the germline V gene. The CDR3 has 15 amino acids. V was pared by 3 bases and J by 2 bases, with 5 bases of the junction left unmatched. The CDR3 sequence: CASSHSSGPTDTQYF. Written as DNA, the CDR3 is TGTGCCAGCAGCCACTCTAGCGGCCCCACAGATACGCAGTATTTT.

This clone was seen a single time. The chain joins TRBV19 to TRBJ2-3; the D gene is possibly TRBD2 (6 bases). The CDR3 spans 14 residues. The germline V gene encodes CDR1 LNHDA and CDR2 SQIVND (reference sequence). The V gene lost 5 bases and the J gene lost 4 bases, with 13 bases spanning the gap. For the CDR3, the DNA is TGTGCCAGTAGTTGGAGGGGATCATCAGATACGCAGTATTTT. This gives the protein CASSWRGSSDTQYF.

The chain joins TRBV4-3 to TRBJ1-4; 7 positions match TRBD1. Unmatched junction bases numbered 6, after V lost 0 bases and J lost 8 bases. The germline CDR1 and CDR2 sequences are LGHNA and YSLEER. The CDR3 has 15 amino acids. The CDR3 DNA reads TGCGCCAGCAGCCAAGATACAGGGGCTGGAGAAAAACTGTTTTTT. This translates into CASSQDTGAGEKLFF.

This clone was seen a handful of times. The chain employs TRBV30 and TRBJ2-7, with 7 bases that match TRBD2. CDR3 length: 12 amino acids. Germline assignment: CDR1 GTSNPN and CDR2 SVGIG (reference sequence). V gave up 7 bases and J gave up 6 bases; unmatched junction bases: 9. Here the CDR3 DNA reads TGTGCCTCCCACCCCGGGGGGAGCGAGCAGTACTTC. Amino acid sequence: CASHPGGSEQYF.